Listed here are 25 T cell receptor beta chains from one sample, sequenced in a study of OX40 agonist ivuxolimab in advanced cancers. Profiled with immunoSEQ multiplex PCR; TCRdb holds only in-frame clones, not every one. The data show about 50,000 clones, about 87% seen once. The sample in question was CD4+ or CD8+ T cells sorted from blood, obtained in a trial of the OX40 agonist ivuxolimab. These receptor sequences come from an adult with an advanced solid tumor such as melanoma, head and neck, liver or kidney cancer.

The chain uses TRBV2 and TRBJ2-5; 11 bases are shared with TRBD2. Germline V gene lookup returns CDR1 SNHLY and CDR2 FYNNEI. The ends lost 4 bases at V and 4 bases at J; junction bases unmatched: 17. The CDR3 spans 19 residues. CDR3 DNA: TGTGCCAGCAGTGGGCCGTCTAGCGGGAGGCCAGCGGGTAGAGAGACCCAGTACTTC. Its protein is CASSGPSSGRPAGRETQYF.

This rearrangement joins TRBV28 to TRBJ2-1; 7 bases fit TRBD2. This CDR3 has 13 amino acids. V gave up 5 bases and J gave up 8 bases; unmatched junction bases: 6. Germline CDR1 and CDR2: MDHEN and SYDVKM. This CDR3 reads CASSGTIRDEQFF. The CDR3 DNA sequence: TGTGCCAGCAGTGGGACTATTCGCGATGAGCAGTTCTTC.

The chain recombines TRBV19 with TRBJ2-3; a weak D match, TRBD2 (6 bases). Germline values: CDR1 LNHDA, CDR2 SQIVND (reference sequence). This CDR3 is 15 amino acids long. V was shortened by 6 bases and J by 2 bases, with 15 bases between the two germline ends. The CDR3 loop is CASRRDFGFTDTQYF. In DNA form, the CDR3 reads TGTGCCAGTAGACGGGACTTTGGGTTCACAGATACGCAGTATTTT. Based on the CDR3 plus reference TRBV19 and TRBJ2-3, the full variable domain is DGGITQSPKYLFRKEGQNVTLSCEQNLNHDAMYWYRQDPGQGLRLIYYSQIVNDFQKGDIAEGYSVSREKKESFPLTVTSAQKNPTAFYLCASRRDFGFTDTQYFGPGTRLTVL.

The CDR3: CAARYTGNTPNQPQHF. The CDR3 coding sequence is TGTGCCGCTCGCTATACAGGGAACACTCCCAATCAGCCCCAGCATTTT. The chain is built from TRBV27 and TRBJ1-5; possibly TRBD1 for D (6 bases). The CDR3 has 16 amino acids. Germline V gene sequence: CDR1 MNHEY, CDR2 SMNVEV (reference sequence). V was clipped by 11 bases and J by 3 bases, with 23 bases between them.

The rearrangement joins TRBV6-1 to TRBJ2-1, with D possibly being TRBD2 (5 bases). In germline, CDR1 is MNHNS, CDR2 SASEGT. CDR3 size: 15 residues. Trimming took off 0 bases at V and 14 bases at J, with 20 bases between the two ends. The chain's CDR3 is CASSEAGFSIDGEFF. The CDR3 DNA is TGTGCCAGCAGTGAAGCAGGGTTTTCAATCGACGGGGAGTTCTTC.

The gene calls are TRBV7-8 and TRBJ2-1; D is unclear. The CDR3 spans 12 residues. Germline assignment: CDR1 SGHVS and CDR2 FQNEAQ. Trimming removed 5 bases at V and 5 bases at J, with 7 bases between. CDR3 sequence reads: CASSHNNNEQFF. CDR3 DNA sequence: TGTGCCAGCAGCCATAACAACAATGAGCAGTTCTTC.

CDR3 DNA sequence: TGTGCCAGCAGTGGGAGGGCAAGCTCCTACAATGAGCAGTTCTTC. Translated: CASSGRASSYNEQFF. This sequence joins TRBV6-4 and TRBJ2-1, with TRBD2 as a possible D gene (6 bases). V gave up 4 bases and J gave up 0 bases, with 10 bases separating them. The CDR3 contains 15 residues. Germline V lookup: CDR1 MRHNA, CDR2 SNTAGT.

V usage is TRBV27 and J usage is TRBJ2-1, with D perhaps matching TRBD1 (6 bases). Trimming stripped 5 bases from V and 2 bases from J, with 13 bases between. From germline, CDR1 is MNHEY and CDR2 SMNVEV (reference sequence). This CDR3 spans 15 amino acids. The CDR3 region is CASSPMDSTYNEQFF. CDR3 coding DNA: TGTGCCAGCAGTCCCATGGACAGTACCTACAATGAGCAGTTCTTC.

The rearrangement joins TRBV6-6 to TRBJ1-1, with D perhaps TRBD1 (5 bases). Germline V lookup: CDR1 MNHNY, CDR2 SVGAGI (reference sequence). Trimming shortened V by 6 bases and J by 7 bases, and 21 bases separated the two germline ends. The CDR3 contains 15 residues. The chain's CDR3 is CASRSRDGHNGEAFF. The CDR3 region has the DNA TGTGCCAGCAGATCCCGGGACGGCCATAACGGTGAAGCTTTCTTT.

The V gene is TRBV13, the J gene TRBJ2-5, with 8 nucleotides matching TRBD1. The J call is uncertain, as TRBJ2-7 better fits the DNA end. From germline, CDR1 is PRHDT and CDR2 FYEKMQ (reference sequence). The CDR3 extends over 17 amino acids. CDR3 bases: TGTGCCAGCAGCCCCGGGACAGGTATATCCCCGCCGTACGAGCAGTACTTC. It translates to CASSPGTGISPPYEQYF.

The V gene is TRBV7-9, the J gene TRBJ2-1; D might be TRBD2 (7 bases). Germline V gene lookup returns CDR1 SEHNR and CDR2 FQNEAQ (reference sequence). V lost 3 bases to trimming and J lost 7 bases, with 16 bases between them. The CDR3 loop spans 15 amino acids. The DNA of the CDR3 is TGTGCCAGCAGCTTTGCGGGGGCACGCCTTAATGAGCAGTTCTTC. The encoded protein is CASSFAGARLNEQFF.

V is TRBV7-6 and J is TRBJ2-7, with D perhaps matching TRBD1 (6 bases). This CDR3 has 13 amino acids. The V gene's germline CDR1 is SGHVS and CDR2 FNYEAQ. Between the trimmed V and J ends, which lost 5 bases and 5 bases, there was a span of 13 bases. This CDR3 is CASSVQGFNEQYF. CDR3 sequence (DNA): TGTGCCAGCAGCGTGCAGGGGTTTAACGAGCAGTACTTC.

V is TRBV18 and J is TRBJ2-5; 11 bases line up with TRBD1. Germline V gives CDR1 KGHSH, CDR2 LQKENI. The CDR3 has 15 amino acids. J was trimmed by 5 bases and V by 3 bases; bases with no gene match: 5. This chain's CDR3 is CASSPRTGGAETQYF. The CDR3 DNA sequence: TGTGCCAGCTCACCGAGGACAGGGGGCGCCGAGACCCAGTACTTC.

This clone was recorded only once. Here the CDR3 reads CASSPGGLVRYF. The CDR3 region has the DNA TGCGCCAGCAGCCCGGGTGGCCTCGTTCGGTACTTC. The chain employs TRBV5-1 and TRBJ2-7; D remains ambiguous. Germline CDR1 SGHRS, CDR2 YFSETQ. The CDR3 is 12 residues long. The V gene lost 4 bases and the J gene lost 12 bases, with 17 bases spanning the gap.

V is TRBV30 and J is TRBJ2-7; TRBD2 agrees at 7 bases. Trimming at V came to 2 bases and at J to 2 bases, leaving 6 bases not matched to a gene. The CDR3 consists of 14 residues. CDR1 and CDR2 from the germline V gene are GTSNPN and SVGIG (reference sequence). The CDR3 sequence: CAWSHGAGTYEQYF. Here the CDR3 DNA reads TGTGCCTGGAGTCACGGAGCGGGGACCTACGAGCAGTACTTC. Full variable domain (outside the CDR3, taken from reference TRBV30 and TRBJ2-7): SQTIHQWPATLVQPVGSPLSLECTVEGTSNPNLYWYRQAAGRGLQLLFYSVGIGQISSEVPQNLSASRPQDRQFILSSKKLLLSDSGFYLCAWSHGAGTYEQYFGPGTRLTVT.

The chain carries TRBV4-3 and TRBJ2-5, with a weak D call TRBD2 (5 bases). CDR1 and CDR2 (germline): LGHNA, YSLEER. This CDR3 is 15 amino acids long. The V end lost 0 bases, the J end lost 2 bases, and 10 bases lay between the germline ends. CDR3 bases: TGCGCCAGCAGCCAAGACCGGGATTTTCAAGAGACCCAGTACTTC. Translating it yields CASSQDRDFQETQYF.

CDR3 loop: CASSLPDREENYGYTF. CDR3 sequence (DNA): TGTGCCAGCAGCCTCCCTGACAGGGAGGAGAACTATGGCTACACCTTC. The chain couples TRBV4-2 to TRBJ1-2, with 7 bases lining up with TRBD1. CDR1 is LGHNA, CDR2 YNFKEQ, per germline. J gave up 2 bases and V 4 bases, and 10 bases lay outside the gene matches. The CDR3 has 16 amino acids.

The chain employs TRBV6-5 and TRBJ2-7, with 9 bases matching TRBD2. V shed 0 bases, J shed 3 bases, and the junction held 3 bases outside the gene matches. Germline V gives CDR1 MNHEY, CDR2 SVGAGI. CDR3 length equals 15 residues. The CDR3 DNA is TGTGCCAGCAGTTACTCAGGTAGCGGGAGCTACGAGCAGTACTTC. Its translation: CASSYSGSGSYEQYF.

A note on this clone: Germline and junction disagree at one end, which may indicate a read error. Different DNA sequences within this sample yield the same CDR3. The rearrangement links TRBV4-1 to TRBJ2-1; 8 nucleotides line up with TRBD1. There are 16 residues in the CDR3. Germline CDR1 reads MGHRA; CDR2 reads YSYEKL. The CDR3 DNA follows: TGCGCCAGCAGCCAAGGGACAGGGTCTGCCTACAATGAGCAATTCTTC. The encoded protein is CASSQGTGSAYNEQFF.

This clone was detected only once. The gene calls are TRBV7-6 and TRBJ2-5; 7 positions agree with TRBD2. This CDR3 is 17 amino acids long. V lost 1 base to trimming and J lost 4 bases; unmatched junction nucleotides: 12. CDR1 SGHVS and CDR2 FNYEAQ come from the germline V gene. Here the CDR3 DNA reads TGTGCCAGCAGCTTAGGTCGAGGGCTAGCGGTTCGAGAGACCCAGTACTTC. Protein: CASSLGRGLAVRETQYF. The full variable domain, rest sourced from reference TRBV7-6 and TRBJ2-5, is GAGVSQSPRYKVTKRGQDVALRCDPISGHVSLYWYRQALGQGPEFLTYFNYEAQQDKSGLPNDRFSAERPEGSISTLTIQRTEQRDSAMYRCASSLGRGLAVRETQYFGPGTRLLVL.

This clone was picked up a small number of times. The genes are TRBV11-2 and TRBJ2-2; TRBD1 is a possible D gene (6 bases). Trimming took 0 bases from V and 6 from J, leaving 14 bases between them. The CDR3 runs to 16 residues. Per the germline V gene, CDR1 is SGHAT and CDR2 is FQNNGV. Here the CDR3 DNA reads TGTGCCAGCAGCTTAGAAAGGCCAGGGGCTGCCGGGGAGCTGTTTTTT. Its translation: CASSLERPGAAGELFF.

The chain combines TRBV5-6 with TRBJ1-1, with D unclear. The CDR3 has 14 residues. With 4 bases removed from V and 5 bases from J, the gap between germline ends came to 15 bases. In germline, CDR1 is SGHDT, CDR2 YYEEEE. The CDR3 protein is CASSLGSAWTEAFF. DNA of the CDR3: TGTGCCAGCAGCCTCGGTTCTGCGTGGACTGAAGCTTTCTTT.

V and J are TRBV5-1 and TRBJ1-1; no reliable D call. The CDR3 length is 15 residues. The V end was cut by 0 bases, the J end by 2 bases, with 11 bases between. Germline-derived CDR1 and CDR2 are SGHRS and YFSETQ. CDR3 protein: CASSLVPLPNTEAFF. The CDR3 DNA reads TGCGCCAGCAGCTTGGTACCGCTGCCAAACACTGAAGCTTTCTTT. The whole variable domain, remainder taken from reference TRBV5-1 and TRBJ1-1, is KAGVTQTPRYLIKTRGQQVTLSCSPISGHRSVSWYQQTPGQGLQFLFEYFSETQRNKGNFPGRFSGRQFSNSRSEMNVSTLELGDSALYLCASSLVPLPNTEAFFGQGTRLTVV.

This chain connects TRBV16 to TRBJ2-2; 9 positions agree with TRBD2. CDR3 length equals 17 residues. J was trimmed by 0 bases and V by 2 bases; bases with no gene match: 4. From germline, CDR1 is KGHSY and CDR2 FQNENV. The CDR3 here is CASSQGRGGPNTGELFF. CDR3 bases: TGTGCCAGCAGCCAAGGGCGGGGGGGCCCGAACACCGGGGAGCTGTTTTTT. The full variable domain, in which reference TRBV16 and TRBJ2-2 provide the parts outside the CDR3, is GEEVAQTPKHLVRGEGQKAKLYCAPIKGHSYVFWYQQVLKNEFKFLISFQNENVFDETGMPKERFSAKCLPNSPCSLEIQATKLEDSAVYFCASSQGRGGPNTGELFFGEGSRLTVL.

This chain connects TRBV28 to TRBJ2-7, with D perhaps assigned TRBD1 or TRBD2 (5 bases each). This CDR3 has 13 amino acids. Per germline, CDR1 MDHEN and CDR2 SYDVKM. Deletions cut 7 bases from V and 3 bases from J, with 13 bases between. DNA for the CDR3: TGTGCCAGCACCTCGGGACGCGTCTACGAGCAGTACTTC. Translated: CASTSGRVYEQYF.